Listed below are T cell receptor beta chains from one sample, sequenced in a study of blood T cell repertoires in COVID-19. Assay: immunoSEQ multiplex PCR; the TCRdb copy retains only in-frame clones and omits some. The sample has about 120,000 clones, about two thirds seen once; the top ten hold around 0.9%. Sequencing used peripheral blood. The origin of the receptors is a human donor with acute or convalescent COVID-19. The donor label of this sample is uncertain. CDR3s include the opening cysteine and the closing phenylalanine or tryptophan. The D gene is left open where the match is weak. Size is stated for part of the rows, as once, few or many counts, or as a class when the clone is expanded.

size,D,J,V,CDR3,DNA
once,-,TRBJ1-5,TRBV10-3,CAIRGQGSNQPQHF,TGTGCCATCAGGGGACAAGGGTCCAATCAGCCCCAGCATTTT
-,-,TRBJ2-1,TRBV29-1,CSGRAVGRNEQFF,TGCAGCGGGAGGGCGGTGGGGAGGAATGAGCAGTTCTTC
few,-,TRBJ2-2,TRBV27,CARLLLSLSINTGELFF,TGTGCCAGACTCTTACTTAGCCTGTCGATCAACACCGGGGAGCTGTTTTTT
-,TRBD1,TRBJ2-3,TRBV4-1,CASSPMTGGISGTQYF,TGCGCCAGCAGCCCGATGACAGGGGGTATCTCGGGTACGCAGTATTTT
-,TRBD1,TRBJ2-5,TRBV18,CASSLNRGREETQYF,TGTGCCAGCTCCCTAAACAGGGGGCGGGAGGAGACCCAGTACTTC
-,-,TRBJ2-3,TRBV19,CASSSIDGGSRDTQYF,TGTGCCAGTAGTTCGATCGACGGAGGTTCACGAGATACGCAGTATTTT
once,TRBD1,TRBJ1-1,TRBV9,CASSVDGTGTSFF,TGTGCCAGCAGCGTAGATGGGACAGGGACGTCTTTCTTT
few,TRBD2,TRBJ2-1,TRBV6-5,CASSYLAGGRYEQFF,TGTGCCAGCAGTTACCTAGCGGGGGGCAGGTATGAGCAGTTCTTC
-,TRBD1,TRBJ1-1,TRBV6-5,CASGDRGFTEAFF,TGTGCCAGCGGGGACAGGGGGTTCACTGAAGCTTTCTTT
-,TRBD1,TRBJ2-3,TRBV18,CASSRGQGVNADTQYF,TGTGCCAGCTCACGTGGCCAGGGGGTTAACGCAGATACGCAGTATTTT
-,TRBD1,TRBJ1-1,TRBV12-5,CASVTGAPNTEAFF,TGTGCTAGTGTTACAGGGGCCCCGAACACTGAAGCTTTCTTT
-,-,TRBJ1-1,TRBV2,CASRGVEAFF,TGTGCCAGCAGAGGGGTTGAAGCTTTCTTT
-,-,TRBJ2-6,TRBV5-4,CASSSRALSGANVLTF,TGTGCCAGCAGCAGCAGGGCCCTCTCTGGGGCCAACGTCCTGACTTTC
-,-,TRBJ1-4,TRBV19,CASSIGLTTNEKLFF,TGTGCCAGTAGTATAGGGCTTACAACTAATGAAAAACTGTTTTTT
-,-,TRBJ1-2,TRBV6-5,CASSPDYNYGYTF,TGTGCCAGCAGTCCGGACTATAACTATGGCTACACCTTC
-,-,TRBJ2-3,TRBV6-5,CASSAVTWLPDTQYF,TGTGCCAGCAGCGCAGTTACATGGCTGCCAGATACGCAGTATTTT
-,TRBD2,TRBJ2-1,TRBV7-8,CASSLPLAGANNEQFF,TGTGCCAGCAGCTTACCCCTAGCGGGGGCGAACAATGAGCAGTTCTTC
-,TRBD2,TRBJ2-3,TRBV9,CASSASGGAEAQYF,TGTGCCAGCAGCGCTAGCGGGGGGGCCGAAGCGCAGTATTTT
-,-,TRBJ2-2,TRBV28,CASRERRAGELFF,TGTGCCAGCAGGGAGAGACGAGCCGGGGAGCTGTTTTTT
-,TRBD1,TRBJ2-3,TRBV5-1,CASSLTGAGDTQYF,TGCGCCAGCAGCTTAACAGGGGCCGGAGATACGCAGTATTTT
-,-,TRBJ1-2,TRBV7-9,CASTKAGGYGYTF,TGTGCCAGCACCAAAGCCGGAGGTTATGGCTACACCTTC
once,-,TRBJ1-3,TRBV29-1,CSVGGERNTIYF,TGCAGCGTTGGGGGGGAACGAAACACCATATATTTT
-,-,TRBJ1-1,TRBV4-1,CASSQAGGVAFF,TGCGCCAGCAGCCAAGCGGGCGGGGTGGCTTTCTTT
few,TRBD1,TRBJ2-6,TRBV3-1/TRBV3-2,CASSQAAGTGGFGANVLTF,TGTGCCAGCAGCCAAGCTGCCGGGACAGGGGGCTTTGGGGCCAACGTCCTGACTTTC
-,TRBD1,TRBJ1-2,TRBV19,CASSTSTGANYGYTF,TGTGCCAGTAGTACCTCGACAGGGGCTAACTATGGCTACACCTTC
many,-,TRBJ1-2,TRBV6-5,CASSSAEEQPYIF,TGTGCCAGCAGTAGTGCGGAAGAGCAACCCTATATCTTC
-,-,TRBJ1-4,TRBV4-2,CASSQVGGSNEKLFF,TGTGCCAGCAGCCAGGTCGGGGGGTCTAATGAAAAACTGTTTTTT
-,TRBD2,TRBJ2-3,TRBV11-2,CASSLGGGGGTDTQYF,TGTGCCAGCAGCTTAGGTGGCGGGGGGGGAACAGATACGCAGTATTTT
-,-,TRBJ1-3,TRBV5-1,CASSAGSIGNTIYF,TGCGCCAGCAGCGCAGGGTCTATAGGAAACACCATATATTTT
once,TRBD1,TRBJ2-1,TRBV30,CAWRAGTGPGEQFF,TGTGCCTGGAGGGCTGGGACAGGGCCCGGTGAGCAGTTCTTC
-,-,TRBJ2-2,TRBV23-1,CASSQSNRFPGELFF,TGCGCCAGCAGTCAATCGAACCGGTTTCCCGGGGAGCTGTTTTTT
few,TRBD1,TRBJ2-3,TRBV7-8,CASSPKDRVSTQYF,TGTGCCAGCAGCCCCAAAGACAGGGTCAGCACGCAGTATTTT
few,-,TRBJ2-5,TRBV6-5,CASSSPSLGAQYF,TGTGCCAGCAGTTCACCGTCTCTAGGGGCCCAGTACTTC
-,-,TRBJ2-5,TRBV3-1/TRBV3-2,CASSQNRGAGETQYF,TGTGCCAGCAGCCAAAACCGGGGGGCGGGAGAGACCCAGTACTTC
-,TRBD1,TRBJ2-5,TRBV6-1,CASSDPDRGRSKETQYF,TGTGCCAGCAGTGATCCGGACAGGGGCCGTTCCAAAGAGACCCAGTACTTC
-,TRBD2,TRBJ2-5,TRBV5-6,CASSLFTAGGTQYF,TGTGCCAGCAGCTTGTTCACGGCGGGGGGGACCCAGTACTTC